This is a list of T cell receptor beta chains from one sample in a study of control samples from healthy donors and cancer patients. Here immunoSEQ multiplex PCR was the method, and the copy in TCRdb shows in-frame clones only, minus some. The table shows about 92,000 clones, with around 82% occurring only once. The sample taken for sequencing was blood. The origin of the receptors is a woman aged 60 to 75 in good health. Both conserved end residues are part of each CDR3. Each record gives: CDR3 DNA, CDR3 protein, CDR3 length, J gene, V gene, clone size, D gene. The D gene is left open where the match is weak. Clone size is given for some rows only: seen once, a few or many times, or a class if the clone is expanded.

TGTGCCAGCAGTTTGGGACACTATGGCTACACCTTC | CASSLGHYGYTF | 12 | TRBJ1-2 | TRBV12-3/TRBV12-4 | . | .
TGTGCCAGCAGCTTAGGCTCCCGACAGGGGAACACTGAAGCTTTCTTT | CASSLGSRQGNTEAFF | 16 | TRBJ1-1 | TRBV13 | . | TRBD1
TGTGCCAGTACCTCGGTCGTCAATGAGCAGTTCTTC | CASTSVVNEQFF | 12 | TRBJ2-1 | TRBV19 | . | .
TGTGCCAGCAGCCAGGCGTCCCAGGATCAGCCCCAGCATTTT | CASSQASQDQPQHF | 14 | TRBJ1-5 | TRBV3-1/TRBV3-2 | . | .
TGTGCCAGCAGTTCGACAGGGGGCGGCTACACCTTC | CASSSTGGGYTF | 12 | TRBJ1-2 | TRBV6-2/TRBV6-3 | . | TRBD1
TGTGCCAGCAGCCTGACGGTAATGAACACTGAAGCTTTCTTT | CASSLTVMNTEAFF | 14 | TRBJ1-1 | TRBV11-2 | . | .
TGTGCCAGCTCACCACCGGGGCCCATGCGGAACACTGAAGCTTTCTTT | CASSPPGPMRNTEAFF | 16 | TRBJ1-1 | TRBV18 | . | .
TGTGCCAGCAGGAATGAGGGGGCAGCTAATGAAAAACTGTTTTTT | CASRNEGAANEKLFF | 15 | TRBJ1-4 | TRBV6-6 | . | TRBD1
TGTGCCAGCAGCTTAGGATTAGCCAGGGATTTTGGCTACACCTTC | CASSLGLARDFGYTF | 15 | TRBJ1-2 | TRBV11-2 | . | .
TGCGCCAGCAGCTCTTTGGGGCAGCTCTCTGGAAACACCATATATTTT | CASSSLGQLSGNTIYF | 16 | TRBJ1-3 | TRBV5-1 | . | .
TGTGCCAGCAGCTCCTCCAAAGGGCGTTTGTGGGGCTACACCTTC | CASSSSKGRLWGYTF | 15 | TRBJ1-2 | TRBV6-2/TRBV6-3 | . | .
TGTGCCAGCAGCTTATCCGGGGGAGGTTCACCCCTCCACTTT | CASSLSGGGSPLHF | 14 | TRBJ1-6 | TRBV11-2 | few | .
TGTGCCAGCTCACGAGACACCGGAGGCACAGATACGCAGTATTTT | CASSRDTGGTDTQYF | 15 | TRBJ2-3 | TRBV18 | . | .
TGCGCCAGCAGCTGGAGGGGTACAAGTAATCAAGAGACCCAGTACTTC | CASSWRGTSNQETQYF | 16 | TRBJ2-5 | TRBV5-1 | . | .
TGCGCCAGCAGCTTGGCCGTCCCCTCCTACGAGCAGTACTTC | CASSLAVPSYEQYF | 14 | TRBJ2-7 | TRBV5-1 | . | .
TGTGCCAGCAGTTACTCCTTTGGCAGGGGGGAGACCCAGTACTTC | CASSYSFGRGETQYF | 15 | TRBJ2-5 | TRBV6-6 | . | TRBD1
TGTGCCAGCAGGCCCCTCGGGTCCAGATCAGATACGCAGTATTTT | CASRPLGSRSDTQYF | 15 | TRBJ2-3 | TRBV28 | . | .
TGTGCCAGCAGCCAAGGTGACCGGGCCAATCAACGGTTC | CASSQGDRANQRF | 13 | TRBJ1-2 | TRBV3-1/TRBV3-2 | . | .
TGTGCCAGTAGTATGTTGGTGGCGGGGGTGGAGACCCAGTACTTC | CASSMLVAGVETQYF | 15 | TRBJ2-5 | TRBV19 | . | TRBD2